Only a few counts were recorded for the clone carrying this TCR beta chain. TCRdb's table, derived via immunoSEQ multiplex PCR, lists solely in-frame clones and lacks some. The sample shows almost 85,000 clones, 65% to 90% of them seen only once. This entry is derived from a study of control samples from healthy donors and cancer patients. The junction had 5 bases not matched to a gene; V was cut back by 4 bases and J by 8 bases. This CDR3 is 15 amino acids long. Germline assignment: CDR1 SGHRS and CDR2 YFSETQ. The TCR was taken from a man in his sixties with head and neck cancer. The V and J genes are TRBV5-1 and TRBJ2-1; TRBD2 aligns across 14 bases. The sequenced sample was PBMCs. This chain's CDR3 is CASSQGLAGVDEQFF. DNA for the CDR3: TGCGCCAGCAGCCAGGGACTAGCGGGAGTCGATGAGCAGTTCTTC.